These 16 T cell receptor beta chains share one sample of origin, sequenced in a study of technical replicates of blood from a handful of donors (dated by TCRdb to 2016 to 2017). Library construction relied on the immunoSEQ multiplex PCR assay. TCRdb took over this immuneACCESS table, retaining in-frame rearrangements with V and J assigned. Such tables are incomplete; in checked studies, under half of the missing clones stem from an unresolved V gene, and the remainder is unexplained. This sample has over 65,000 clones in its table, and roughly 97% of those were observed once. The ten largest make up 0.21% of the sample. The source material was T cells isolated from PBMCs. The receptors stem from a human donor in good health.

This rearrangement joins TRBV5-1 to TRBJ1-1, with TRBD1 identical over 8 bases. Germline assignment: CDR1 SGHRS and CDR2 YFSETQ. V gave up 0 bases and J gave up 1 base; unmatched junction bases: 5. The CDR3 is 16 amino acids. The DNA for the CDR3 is TGCGCCAGCAGCTTGGATTCAGGACAGGGGAACACTGAAGCTTTCTTT. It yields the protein CASSLDSGQGNTEAFF. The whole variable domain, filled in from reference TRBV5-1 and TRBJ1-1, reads KAGVTQTPRYLIKTRGQQVTLSCSPISGHRSVSWYQQTPGQGLQFLFEYFSETQRNKGNFPGRFSGRQFSNSRSEMNVSTLELGDSALYLCASSLDSGQGNTEAFFGQGTRLTVV.

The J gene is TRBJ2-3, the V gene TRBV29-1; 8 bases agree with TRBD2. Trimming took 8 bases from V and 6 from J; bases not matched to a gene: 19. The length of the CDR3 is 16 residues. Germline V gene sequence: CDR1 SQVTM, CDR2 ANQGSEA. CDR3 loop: CSFTLQREMVWDTQYF. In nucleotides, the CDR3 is TGCAGCTTCACCCTTCAGCGGGAGATGGTGTGGGATACGCAGTATTTT.

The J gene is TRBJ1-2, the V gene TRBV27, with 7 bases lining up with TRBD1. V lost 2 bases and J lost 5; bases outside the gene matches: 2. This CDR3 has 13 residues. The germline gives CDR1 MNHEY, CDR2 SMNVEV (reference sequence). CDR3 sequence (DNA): TGTGCCAGCAGTTTAACAGGGGTTTATGGCTACACCTTC. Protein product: CASSLTGVYGYTF.

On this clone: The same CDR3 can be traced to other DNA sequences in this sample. The CDR3 here is CASSLVGSSGNTIYF. In nucleotides, the CDR3 is TGCGCCAGCAGCTTGGTCGGGAGCTCTGGAAACACCATATATTTT. The J gene is TRBJ1-3, the V gene TRBV5-1; D unresolved. The CDR3 spans 15 residues. Germline loops: CDR1 SGHRS, CDR2 YFSETQ. The germline V and J ends were trimmed by 0 bases and 0 bases, with 7 bases remaining between them.

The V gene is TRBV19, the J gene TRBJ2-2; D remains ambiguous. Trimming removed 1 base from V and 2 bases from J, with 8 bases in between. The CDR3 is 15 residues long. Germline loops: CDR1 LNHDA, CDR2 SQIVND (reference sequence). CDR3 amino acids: CASSIVDTNTGELFF. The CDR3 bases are TGTGCCAGTAGTATAGTAGACACAAACACCGGGGAGCTGTTTTTT. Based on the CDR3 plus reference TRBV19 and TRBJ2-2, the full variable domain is DGGITQSPKYLFRKEGQNVTLSCEQNLNHDAMYWYRQDPGQGLRLIYYSQIVNDFQKGDIAEGYSVSREKKESFPLTVTSAQKNPTAFYLCASSIVDTNTGELFFGEGSRLTVL.

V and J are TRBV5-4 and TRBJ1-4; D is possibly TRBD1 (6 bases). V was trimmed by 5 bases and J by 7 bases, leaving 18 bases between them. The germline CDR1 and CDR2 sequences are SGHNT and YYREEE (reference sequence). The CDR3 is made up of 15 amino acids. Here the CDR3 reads CASSLSTGRAEKLFF. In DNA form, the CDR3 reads TGTGCCAGCAGTTTAAGTACAGGGCGTGCTGAAAAACTGTTTTTT.

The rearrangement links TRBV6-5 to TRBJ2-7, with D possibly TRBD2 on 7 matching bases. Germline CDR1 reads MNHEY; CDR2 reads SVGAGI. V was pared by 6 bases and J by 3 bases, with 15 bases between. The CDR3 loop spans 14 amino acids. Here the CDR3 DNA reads TGTGCCAGCAGGGGGGCGGGAGAGATCTACGAGCAGTACTTC. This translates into CASRGAGEIYEQYF.

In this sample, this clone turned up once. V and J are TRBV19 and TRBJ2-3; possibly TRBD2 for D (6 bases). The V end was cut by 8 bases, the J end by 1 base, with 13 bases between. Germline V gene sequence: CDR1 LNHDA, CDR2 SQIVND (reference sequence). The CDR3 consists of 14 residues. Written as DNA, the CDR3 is TGTGCCAGTGCACCGGGACTCGGCACAGATACGCAGTATTTT. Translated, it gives CASAPGLGTDTQYF.

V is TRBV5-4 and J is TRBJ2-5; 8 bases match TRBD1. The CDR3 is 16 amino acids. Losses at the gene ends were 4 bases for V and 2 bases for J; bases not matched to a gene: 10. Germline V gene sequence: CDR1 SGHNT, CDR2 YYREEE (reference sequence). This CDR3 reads CASSTPTGDIQETQYF. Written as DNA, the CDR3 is TGTGCCAGCAGCACACCGACAGGGGACATTCAAGAGACCCAGTACTTC.

DNA for the CDR3: TGTGCCATCAGCGCCGGAGGGGCCGAACGGTTCTTC. Translating gives CAISAGGAERFF. The V call is TRBV10-3, the J call TRBJ2-1; possible D gene TRBD2, 6 bases. Looked up from germline, CDR1 is ENHRY and CDR2 is SYGVKD. Trimming took off 6 bases at V and 15 bases at J, with 18 bases between the two ends. The CDR3 consists of 12 residues.

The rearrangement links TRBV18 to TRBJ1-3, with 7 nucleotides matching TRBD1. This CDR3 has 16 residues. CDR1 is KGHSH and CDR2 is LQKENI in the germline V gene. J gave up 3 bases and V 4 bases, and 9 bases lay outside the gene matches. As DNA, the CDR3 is TGTGCCAGCTCACTTTACGCCGACAGGGATGGAAACACCATATATTTT. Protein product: CASSLYADRDGNTIYF.

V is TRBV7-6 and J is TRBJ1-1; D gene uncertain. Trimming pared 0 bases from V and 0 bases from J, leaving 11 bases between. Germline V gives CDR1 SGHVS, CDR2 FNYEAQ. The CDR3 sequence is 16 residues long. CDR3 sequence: CASSLAWRTLNTEAFF. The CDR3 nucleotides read TGTGCCAGCAGCTTAGCGTGGAGAACCCTGAACACTGAAGCTTTCTTT.

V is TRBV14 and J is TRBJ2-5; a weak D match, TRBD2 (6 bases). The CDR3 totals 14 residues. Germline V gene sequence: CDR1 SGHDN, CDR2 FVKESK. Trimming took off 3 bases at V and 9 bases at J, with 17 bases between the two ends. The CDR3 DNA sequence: TGTGCCAGCAGCCAGAGGACTATACTTGGGTCCCAGTACTTC. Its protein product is CASSQRTILGSQYF.

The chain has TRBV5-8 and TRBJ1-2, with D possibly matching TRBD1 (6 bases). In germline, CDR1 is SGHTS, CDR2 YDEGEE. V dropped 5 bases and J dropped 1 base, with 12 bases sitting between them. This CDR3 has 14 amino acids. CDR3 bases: TGTGCCAGCAGTTGGGACACCATTAACTATGGCTACACCTTC. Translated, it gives CASSWDTINYGYTF.

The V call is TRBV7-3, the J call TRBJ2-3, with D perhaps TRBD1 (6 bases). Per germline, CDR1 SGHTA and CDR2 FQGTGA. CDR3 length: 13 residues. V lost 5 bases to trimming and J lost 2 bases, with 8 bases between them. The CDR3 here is CASSGGFTDTQYF. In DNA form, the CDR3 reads TGTGCCAGCAGCGGGGGCTTCACAGATACGCAGTATTTT.

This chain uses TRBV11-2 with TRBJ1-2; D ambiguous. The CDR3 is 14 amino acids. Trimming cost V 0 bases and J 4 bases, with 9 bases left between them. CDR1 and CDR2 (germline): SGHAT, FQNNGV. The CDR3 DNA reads TGTGCCAGCAGCTTAGACTACACGGGCTATGGCTACACCTTC. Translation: CASSLDYTGYGYTF.